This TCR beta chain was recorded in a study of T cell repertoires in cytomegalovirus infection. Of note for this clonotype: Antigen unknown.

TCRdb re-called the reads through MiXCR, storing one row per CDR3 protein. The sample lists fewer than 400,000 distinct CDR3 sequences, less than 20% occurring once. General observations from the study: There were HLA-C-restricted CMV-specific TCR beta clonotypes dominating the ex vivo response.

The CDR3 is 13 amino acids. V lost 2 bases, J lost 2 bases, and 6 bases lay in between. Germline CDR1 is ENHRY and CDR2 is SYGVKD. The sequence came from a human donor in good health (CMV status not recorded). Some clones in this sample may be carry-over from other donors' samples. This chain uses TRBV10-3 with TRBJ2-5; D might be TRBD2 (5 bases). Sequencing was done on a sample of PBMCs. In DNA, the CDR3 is TGTGCCATCAGTGAGGGACTGCAAGAGACCCAGTACTTC. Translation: CAISEGLQETQYF.